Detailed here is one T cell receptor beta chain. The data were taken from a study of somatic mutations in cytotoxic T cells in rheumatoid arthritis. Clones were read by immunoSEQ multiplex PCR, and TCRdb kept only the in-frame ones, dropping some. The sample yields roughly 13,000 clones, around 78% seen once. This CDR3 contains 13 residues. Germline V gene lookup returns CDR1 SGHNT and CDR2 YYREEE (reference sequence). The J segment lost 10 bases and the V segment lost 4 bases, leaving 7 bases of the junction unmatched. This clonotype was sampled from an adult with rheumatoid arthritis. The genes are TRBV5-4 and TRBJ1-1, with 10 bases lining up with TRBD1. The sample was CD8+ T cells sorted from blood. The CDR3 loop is CASSLTGGERAFF. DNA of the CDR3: TGTGCCAGCAGCCTGACAGGGGGCGAGAGAGCTTTCTTT.